The next 9 T cell receptor beta chains were all read from a single sample in a study of blood T cell repertoires in COVID-19. Measured with immunoSEQ multiplex PCR; TCRdb has only the in-frame clones, and not every one. The sample shows 190,000 or so clones, 75% to 90% of them seen only once. The material sequenced was PBMCs or T cells enriched from blood (not recorded which). Every receptor here comes from a man between 40 and 49 years old who had recovered from COVID-19.

V is TRBV25-1 and J is TRBJ1-2, with D possibly TRBD1 on 6 matching bases. Trimming pared 3 bases from V and 4 bases from J, leaving 9 bases between. CDR1 and CDR2 from the germline V gene are MGHDK and SYGVNS. This CDR3 has 13 amino acids. The CDR3 DNA is TGTGCCAGCAGTGATCAGGGGACCTATGGCTACACCTTC. Amino acid sequence: CASSDQGTYGYTF.

The chain joins TRBV28 to TRBJ1-4, with D perhaps TRBD1 (5 bases). The CDR3 is made up of 15 amino acids. Germline loops: CDR1 MDHEN, CDR2 SYDVKM. V was clipped by 4 bases and J by 4 bases, with 13 bases between them. CDR3 in DNA: TGTGCCAGCAGTTCCCGGACACTGGGTAATGAAAAACTGTTTTTT. This codes for CASSSRTLGNEKLFF.

For the CDR3, the DNA is TGTGCCAGCAGTATGACTCAGAATAGCAATCAGCCCCAGCATTTT. Translated: CASSMTQNSNQPQHF. This chain joins TRBV27 and TRBJ1-5; D remains ambiguous. CDR3 length equals 15 residues. V lost 5 bases and J lost 0, with 11 bases in between. CDR1 is MNHEY and CDR2 is SMNVEV in the germline V gene (reference sequence).

J is TRBJ2-2 and V is TRBV19; no firm D call. The ends were cut back, 4 bases at V and 4 bases at J, with 16 bases in the middle. Germline V gives CDR1 LNHDA, CDR2 SQIVND (reference sequence). The CDR3 runs to 16 residues. This CDR3 is CASSNPGSRVTGELFF. CDR3 coding DNA: TGTGCCAGTAGTAACCCAGGTTCGCGAGTCACCGGGGAGCTGTTTTTT.

This chain joins TRBV19 and TRBJ2-7; possible D gene TRBD1, 6 bases. Germline V gene data show CDR1 as LNHDA and CDR2 as SQIVND (reference sequence). Trimming pared 3 bases from V and 6 bases from J, leaving 12 bases between. CDR3 size: 13 residues. The CDR3 spells CASSIPGVREQYF. CDR3 bases: TGTGCCAGTAGTATCCCAGGGGTCCGCGAGCAGTACTTC. Filled out from reference TRBV19 and TRBJ2-7, the complete variable domain reads DGGITQSPKYLFRKEGQNVTLSCEQNLNHDAMYWYRQDPGQGLRLIYYSQIVNDFQKGDIAEGYSVSREKKESFPLTVTSAQKNPTAFYLCASSIPGVREQYFGPGTRLTVT.

CDR3 sequence: CASSLDRPFTDTQYF. The CDR3 nucleotides read TGTGCCAGCAGCTTAGACAGACCCTTCACAGATACGCAGTATTTT. This sequence joins TRBV5-4 and TRBJ2-3; D is possibly TRBD1 (5 bases). The CDR3 extends over 15 amino acids. Germline V gene sequence: CDR1 SGHNT, CDR2 YYREEE (reference sequence). Between the trimmed V and J ends, which lost 2 bases and 2 bases, there was a span of 12 bases.

The genes are TRBV6-1 and TRBJ2-5; 10 bases agree with TRBD2. This CDR3 is built from 16 residues. Germline V gives CDR1 MNHNS, CDR2 SASEGT. The V segment lost 3 bases and the J segment 4 bases; nucleotides outside the gene matches: 8. This CDR3 is CASSEAWTSGRETQYF. CDR3 nucleotides: TGTGCCAGCAGTGAGGCCTGGACTAGCGGCCGAGAGACCCAGTACTTC.

This chain uses TRBV12-3 or TRBV12-4 with TRBJ2-7, with 7 positions matching TRBD1. V dropped 6 bases and J dropped 2; count of bases not matched to a gene: 4. The CDR3 has 13 residues. The CDR3 region has the DNA TGTGCCAGCAGCCAAGGGACAGCCTACGAGCAGTACTTC. Its protein is CASSQGTAYEQYF.

The V call is TRBV19, the J call TRBJ1-2; D unresolved. The CDR3 totals 17 residues. V dropped 3 bases and J dropped 4 bases, with 21 bases sitting between them. In germline, CDR1 is LNHDA, CDR2 SQIVND (reference sequence). The CDR3 DNA reads TGTGCCAGTAGTATTGGAAGGAGGACTAATAGGTTCTATGGCTACACCTTC. Protein product: CASSIGRRTNRFYGYTF.